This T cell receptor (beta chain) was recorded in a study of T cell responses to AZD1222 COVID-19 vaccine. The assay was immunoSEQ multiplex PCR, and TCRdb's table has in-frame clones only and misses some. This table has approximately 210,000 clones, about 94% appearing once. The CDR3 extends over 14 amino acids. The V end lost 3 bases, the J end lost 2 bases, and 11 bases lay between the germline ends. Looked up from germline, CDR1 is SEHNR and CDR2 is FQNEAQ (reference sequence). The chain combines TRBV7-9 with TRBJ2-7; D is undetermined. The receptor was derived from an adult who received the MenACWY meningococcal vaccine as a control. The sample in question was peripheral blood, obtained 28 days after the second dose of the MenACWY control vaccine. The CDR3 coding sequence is TGTGCCAGCAGCTTTGGAGCGACTCCCTACGAGCAGTACTTC. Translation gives CASSFGATPYEQYF. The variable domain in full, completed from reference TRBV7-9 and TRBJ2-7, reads DTGVSQNPRHKITKRGQNVTFRCDPISEHNRLYWYRQTLGQGPEFLTYFQNEAQLEKSRLLSDRFSAERPKGSFSTLEIQRTEQGDSAMYLCASSFGATPYEQYFGPGTRLTVT.